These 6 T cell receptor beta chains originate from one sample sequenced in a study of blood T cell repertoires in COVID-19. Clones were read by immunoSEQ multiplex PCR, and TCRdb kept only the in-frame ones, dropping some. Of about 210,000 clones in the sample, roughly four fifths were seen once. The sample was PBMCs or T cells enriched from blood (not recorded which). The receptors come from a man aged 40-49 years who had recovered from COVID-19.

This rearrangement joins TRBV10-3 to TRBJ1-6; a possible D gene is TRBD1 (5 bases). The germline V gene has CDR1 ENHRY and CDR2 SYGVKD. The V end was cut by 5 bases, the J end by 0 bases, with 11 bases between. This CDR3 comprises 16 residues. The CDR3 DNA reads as TGTGCCATCAGTCCACAGGTCGGCTCCTATAATTCACCCCTCCACTTT. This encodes CAISPQVGSYNSPLHF.

CDR3 DNA sequence: TGTGCCAGCAGCCAAGATTACGTGCGAACTAATGAAAAACTGTTTTTT. Its protein product is CASSQDYVRTNEKLFF. V is TRBV14 and J is TRBJ1-4; D is undetermined. The CDR3 is made up of 16 amino acids. Germline CDR1 SGHDN, CDR2 FVKESK. The ends were cut back, 0 bases at V and 1 base at J, with 9 bases in the middle.

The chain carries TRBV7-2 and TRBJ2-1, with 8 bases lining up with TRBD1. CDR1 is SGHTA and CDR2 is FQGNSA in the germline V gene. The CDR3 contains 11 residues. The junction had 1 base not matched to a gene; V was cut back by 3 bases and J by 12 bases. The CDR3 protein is CASSFDRGQFF. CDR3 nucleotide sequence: TGTGCCAGCAGCTTCGACAGGGGGCAGTTCTTC.

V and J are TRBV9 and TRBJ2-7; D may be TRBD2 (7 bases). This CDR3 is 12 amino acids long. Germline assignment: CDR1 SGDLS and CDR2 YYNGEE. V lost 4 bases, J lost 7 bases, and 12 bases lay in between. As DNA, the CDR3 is TGTGCCAGCAGCCCGGGGGGCTGGGAGCAGTACTTC. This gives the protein CASSPGGWEQYF.

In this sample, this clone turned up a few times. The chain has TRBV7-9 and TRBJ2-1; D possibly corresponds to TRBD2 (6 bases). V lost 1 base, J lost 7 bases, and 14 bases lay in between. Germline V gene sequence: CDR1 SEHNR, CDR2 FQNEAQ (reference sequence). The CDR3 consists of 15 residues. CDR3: CASSLGDRRGNEQFF. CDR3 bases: TGTGCCAGCAGCTTAGGGGATCGCCGGGGGAATGAGCAGTTCTTC.

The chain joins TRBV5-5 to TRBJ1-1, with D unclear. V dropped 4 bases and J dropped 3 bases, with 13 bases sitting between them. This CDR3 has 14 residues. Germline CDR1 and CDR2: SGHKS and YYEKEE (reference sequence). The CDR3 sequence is CASSLGGLDTEAFF. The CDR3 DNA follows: TGTGCCAGCAGCCTAGGAGGGCTGGACACTGAAGCTTTCTTT.